The 22 T cell receptor beta chains in this list originate from one sample, sequenced in a study of T cells in Graves' hyperthyroidism and ophthalmopathy (dated 2019 in TCRdb). Libraries were constructed by multiplex PCR. TCRdb records Illumina HiSeq 2000 as the sequencer. TCR beta CDR3 regions were amplified from RNA transcripts. The TCR CDR3 was subjected to a first round of RT-PCR using the HTBI primer set and the Qiagen OneStep RT-PCR kit. Using fastp at Q25 and MiXCR, TCRdb reprocessed the public reads and kept productive beta chains. Each CDR3 protein gets just one entry, which takes the most common genes and DNA from the rows behind it. In all, the sample holds roughly 570,000 distinct CDR3 sequences, and less than 20% of those were seen once. About 7% of the sample is held by the ten biggest clonotypes. The specimen was blood. These receptors originate from a young woman with Graves' hyperthyroidism.

This clonotype appeared a few times. The chain links TRBV5-1 to TRBJ1-1, with TRBD1 matching over 7 bases. Per germline, CDR1 SGHRS and CDR2 YFSETQ. CDR3 length: 14 amino acids. The junction had 5 bases not matched to a gene; V was cut back by 5 bases and J by 1 base. The CDR3 here is CASRGRTGNTEAFF. CDR3 in DNA: TGCGCCAGCAGAGGACGGACAGGGAACACTGAAGCTTTCTTT.

The V call is TRBV20-1, the J call TRBJ2-1, with 10 bases aligning to TRBD2. The CDR3 covers 15 residues. The germline gives CDR1 DFQATT, CDR2 SNEGSKA (reference sequence). The V segment lost 4 bases and the J segment 1 base; nucleotides outside the gene matches: 4. This CDR3 is CSAKSGRGSYNEQFF. As DNA, the CDR3 is TGCAGTGCTAAGAGCGGGAGGGGGTCCTACAATGAGCAGTTCTTC.

The chain joins TRBV18 to TRBJ1-2, with 10 nucleotides matching TRBD1. This CDR3 is built from 17 residues. In germline, CDR1 is KGHSH, CDR2 LQKENI. V lost 0 bases and J lost 8; bases outside the gene matches: 12. The CDR3, as DNA: TGTGCCAGCTCACCACCCGTTGGGACAGGGGTTCCCGTAGGCTACACCTTC. It yields the protein CASSPPVGTGVPVGYTF.

This clonotype was recorded at least ten times. This chain joins TRBV6-1 and TRBJ1-3, with a weak D call TRBD1 (6 bases). CDR1 MNHNS and CDR2 SASEGT come from the germline V gene. CDR3 length equals 13 residues. V lost 6 bases and J 1 base, leaving 7 bases between the germline ends. As DNA, the CDR3 is TGTGCCAGCAGGACAGGATCTGGAAACACCATATATTTT. This translates into CASRTGSGNTIYF.

At least ten counts were recorded for this clonotype. The chain couples TRBV28 to TRBJ2-1, with D perhaps TRBD2 (5 bases). Germline CDR1 MDHEN, CDR2 SYDVKM. The CDR3 has 16 amino acids. V was cut by 5 bases and J by 0 bases, with 14 bases left in between. CDR3 protein: CASSGLDLSSYNEQFF. For the CDR3, the DNA is TGTGCCAGCAGTGGACTGGACCTAAGCTCCTACAATGAGCAGTTCTTC. Combining the CDR3 with reference TRBV28 and TRBJ2-1 gives the whole variable domain DVKVTQSSRYLVKRTGEKVFLECVQDMDHENMFWYRQDPGLGLRLIYFSYDVKMKEKGDIPEGYSVSREKKERFSLILESASTNQTSMYLCASSGLDLSSYNEQFFGPGTRLTVL.

The CDR3, as DNA: TGTGCCAGCAGCACCGAGGGCCTGGGTGATACGCAGTATTTT. Amino acid sequence: CASSTEGLGDTQYF. This rearrangement joins TRBV11-3 to TRBJ2-3; perhaps TRBD2 as D (5 bases). The CDR3 totals 14 residues. V was clipped by 5 bases and J by 6 bases, with 15 bases between them. Germline V CDR1 and CDR2: SGHNT, YENEEA.

The chain couples TRBV6-1 to TRBJ1-2; tentative D call: TRBD1 (5 bases). V lost 5 bases, J lost 5 bases, and 21 bases lay in between. Per the germline V gene, CDR1 is MNHNS and CDR2 is SASEGT. This CDR3 is built from 16 residues. In DNA form, the CDR3 reads TGTGCCAGCAGTTTGGGGCAGGAGGTTATGGGATATGGCTACACCTTC. As protein: CASSLGQEVMGYGYTF.

This clonotype was recorded at least ten times. This chain uses TRBV20-1 with TRBJ2-1; D not resolved. Trimming removed 2 bases from V and 8 bases from J, with 4 bases in between. The germline V gene has CDR1 DFQATT and CDR2 SNEGSKA (reference sequence). The CDR3 is 10 residues long. The CDR3 DNA follows: TGCAGTGCTAGACTTTATGAGCAGTTCTTC. It translates to CSARLYEQFF.

This clonotype was detected ten times or more. The rearrangement links TRBV3-1 to TRBJ1-1; D not resolved. The CDR3 length is 15 residues. The ends were cut back, 0 bases at V and 2 bases at J, with 10 bases in the middle. Germline CDR1 LGHDT, CDR2 YNNKEL (reference sequence). The CDR3 DNA sequence: TGTGCCAGCAGCCAAGACAGCCGATTTAACACTGAAGCTTTCTTT. The encoded protein is CASSQDSRFNTEAFF.

The genes are TRBV10-3 and TRBJ2-2; 10 bases are a match to TRBD1. The V segment lost 11 bases and the J segment 3 bases; nucleotides outside the gene matches: 6. CDR1 is ENHRY and CDR2 is SYGVKD in the germline V gene. There are 14 residues in the CDR3. CDR3 nucleotide sequence: TGTGCCTCCGAGACAGGGGGCGACACCGGGGAGCTGTTTTTT. Its translation: CASETGGDTGELFF.

This clonotype was seen many times. This chain uses TRBV28 with TRBJ1-2; no clear D gene. This CDR3 comprises 14 residues. CDR1 is MDHEN, CDR2 SYDVKM, per germline. Trimming removed 1 base from V and 6 bases from J, with 12 bases in between. The CDR3 sequence is CASSLLVTVDGYTF. CDR3 in DNA: TGTGCCAGCAGTTTATTAGTCACAGTCGATGGCTACACCTTC.

The chain links TRBV28 to TRBJ2-7, with D possibly TRBD2 on 6 matching bases. The CDR3 extends over 12 amino acids. Trimming pared 9 bases from V and 6 bases from J, leaving 15 bases between. CDR1 MDHEN and CDR2 SYDVKM come from the germline V gene. The CDR3, as DNA: TGTGCCAGTTCCGGGACTGCGGCCGAGCAGTACTTC. It specifies CASSGTAAEQYF.

In its sample, this clonotype was seen many times. The rearrangement links TRBV28 to TRBJ1-6; D is unresolved. Germline CDR1 and CDR2: MDHEN and SYDVKM. The CDR3 totals 15 residues. The V end lost 5 bases, the J end lost 7 bases, and 15 bases lay between the germline ends. This CDR3 is CASSPREVGNSPLHF. In nucleotides, the CDR3 is TGTGCCAGCAGTCCCCGTGAGGTGGGGAATTCACCCCTCCACTTT.

This clonotype was recorded at least ten times. The gene calls are TRBV11-2 and TRBJ2-7; D remains unclear. This CDR3 region has 13 residues. V gave up 4 bases and J gave up 0 bases, with 7 bases separating them. Germline V gene sequence: CDR1 SGHAT, CDR2 FQNNGV. The CDR3 DNA reads as TGTGCCAGCAGCTCAACAAACTCCTACGAGCAGTACTTC. Translation gives CASSSTNSYEQYF.

This clonotype has only a few counts. The chain joins TRBV12-3 or TRBV12-4 to TRBJ1-6; tentative D call: TRBD1 (5 bases). The CDR3 loop spans 14 amino acids. The germline V and J ends were trimmed by 3 bases and 7 bases, with 10 bases remaining between them. The DNA of the CDR3 is TGTGCCAGCAGTTTTGGGGCCGCAAATTCACCCCTCCACTTT. This gives the protein CASSFGAANSPLHF.

The table lists this clonotype with a few counts. The chain combines TRBV7-3 with TRBJ2-7; TRBD2 might be the D (6 bases). The V and J ends lost 3 bases and 0 bases respectively, with 12 bases between them. The germline gives CDR1 SGHTA, CDR2 FQGTGA. The CDR3 runs to 15 residues. The CDR3 region is CASSLDGGTSYEQYF. The DNA for the CDR3 is TGTGCCAGCAGCTTGGATGGCGGGACCTCCTACGAGCAGTACTTC.

The V gene is TRBV7-9, the J gene TRBJ1-5; TRBD1 matches 10 bases. This CDR3 is built from 17 residues. The junction had 8 bases not matched to a gene; V was cut back by 4 bases and J by 2 bases. Per germline, CDR1 SEHNR and CDR2 FQNEAQ (reference sequence). CDR3 amino acids: CASSSGTGAGGNQPQHF. CDR3 DNA: TGTGCCAGCAGCTCTGGGACAGGGGCGGGCGGCAATCAGCCCCAGCATTTT.

To note about this clonotype: A much larger clone differs from this one at a single base, so this may be a read error. The chain carries TRBV11-2 and TRBJ2-1; TRBD2 might be the D (7 bases). The CDR3 is 16 amino acids. CDR1 is SGHAT and CDR2 is FQNNGV in the germline V gene. In DNA, the CDR3 is TGTGACAGCAGCTTGGGGGCGGGAGAAGGTCGAAATGAGCAGTTCTTC. Translated: CDSSLGAGEGRNEQFF.

In its sample, this clonotype was seen many times. The rearrangement uses TRBV18 and TRBJ2-5; 9 bases match TRBD1. The V segment lost 5 bases and the J segment 7 bases; nucleotides outside the gene matches: 5. Looked up from germline, CDR1 is KGHSH and CDR2 is LQKENI. CDR3 size: 13 residues. This CDR3 is CASSGPDRGTQYF. The CDR3 DNA reads as TGTGCCAGCTCAGGTCCGGACAGGGGGACCCAGTACTTC.

A note on this clonotype: A much larger clone sits a single nucleotide away, making a read error possible. The gene calls are TRBV6-9 and TRBJ2-2, with 8 positions matching TRBD1. This CDR3 has 18 amino acids. The germline gives CDR1 MNHGY, CDR2 SVAAGI. The CDR3 reads CAGSYPPVGQVNTGELFF. CDR3 in DNA: TGTGCCGGCAGTTACCCCCCCGTGGGACAGGTCAACACCGGGGAGCTGTTTTTT.

This clonotype was picked up a small number of times. The J gene is TRBJ2-7, the V gene TRBV28, with D unclear. V lost 11 bases and J 2 bases, leaving 16 bases between the germline ends. The CDR3 consists of 13 residues. CDR1 MDHEN and CDR2 SYDVKM come from the germline V gene. CDR3 residues: CAGTLRSAYEQYF. CDR3 bases: TGTGCCGGCACCCTCAGGAGCGCCTACGAGCAGTACTTC.

V usage is TRBV7-2 and J usage is TRBJ2-1, with 8 bases fitting TRBD2. The length of the CDR3 is 17 residues. Per the germline V gene, CDR1 is SGHTA and CDR2 is FQGNSA. Losses at the gene ends were 3 bases for V and 2 bases for J; bases not matched to a gene: 9. The CDR3 DNA follows: TGTGCCAGCAGCTTTATTGTGACCGGGGGGGCCTACAATGAGCAGTTCTTC. Protein: CASSFIVTGGAYNEQFF. Together with reference TRBV7-2 and TRBJ2-1, the CDR3 gives the full variable domain: GAGVSQSPSNKVTEKGKDVELRCDPISGHTALYWYRQSLGQGLEFLIYFQGNSAPDKSGLPSDRFSAERTGGSVSTLTIQRTQQEDSAVYLCASSFIVTGGAYNEQFFGPGTRLTVL.